The rows below give T cell receptor beta chains drawn from one sample of a study of blood T cell repertoires in COVID-19. Profiling relied on immunoSEQ multiplex PCR, and the TCRdb table lists in-frame clones only, not all of them. The data hold under 200,000 clones, with around 80% observed a single time. The specimen was peripheral blood. The receptors were gathered from an older man with active or convalescent COVID-19. CDR3s include the opening cysteine and the closing phenylalanine or tryptophan. D genes are given only for firm matches. The size entry is marked missing in some rows and otherwise reads once, few, many or a size class.

d_call,cdr3_length,clone_size,j_call,v_call,cdr3_nt,cdr3_aa
NA,14,NA,TRBJ2-7,TRBV18,TGTGCCAGCTCACCACCGGCGGAACCCTACGAGCAGTACTTC,CASSPPAEPYEQYF
TRBD1,15,NA,TRBJ1-1,TRBV9,TGTGCCAGCAGCCCGCCGGGACAGGGTTTCCCTCCAGCTTTCTTT,CASSPPGQGFPPAFF
NA,17,NA,TRBJ2-2,TRBV7-2,TGTGCCAGCAGCCCCTCGATACGAGTGAGTGGCACCGGGGAGCTGTTTTTT,CASSPSIRVSGTGELFF
TRBD1,16,once,TRBJ2-5,TRBV14,TGTGCCAGCAGCCAAGATAGGGGGCGGATCCAAGAGACCCAGTACTTC,CASSQDRGRIQETQYF
NA,14,NA,TRBJ2-5,TRBV4-1,TGCGCCAGCAGCCAAGAACAATCGCCAGAGACCCAGTACTTC,CASSQEQSPETQYF
TRBD1,14,NA,TRBJ1-4,TRBV18,TGTGCCAGCTCACCGACAGGGGATAATGAAAAACTGTTTTTT,CASSPTGDNEKLFF
TRBD1,15,NA,TRBJ2-2,TRBV7-9,TGTGCCAGCAGTTATACAGGGGGCGGTACCGGGGAGCTGTTTTTT,CASSYTGGGTGELFF
TRBD1,13,few,TRBJ2-5,TRBV11-2,TGTGCCAGCAGCTTCGGACAGGAAGAGACCCAGTACTTC,CASSFGQEETQYF
TRBD1,14,NA,TRBJ2-3,TRBV23-1,TGCGCCAGCAGTCTGGACAGGGGCACAGATACGCAGTATTTT,CASSLDRGTDTQYF
NA,13,few,TRBJ2-1,TRBV2,TGTGCCAGCAGTGAAACAGCTCTCAATGAGCAGTTCTTC,CASSETALNEQFF
NA,16,NA,TRBJ2-7,TRBV21-1,TGTGCCAGCAGCAAAGAGGCGACTAGATGCTTCTACGAGCAGTACTTC,CASSKEATRCFYEQYF